This T cell receptor (beta chain) was identified during a study of T cells in Graves' hyperthyroidism and ophthalmopathy. The CDR3 regions of TCR beta were amplified from RNA transcripts. HTBI primers were the set used in a first-round RT-PCR of the TCR CDR3. In TCRdb, the multiplex PCR reads were re-called with MiXCR into one record per CDR3 protein. This sample has over 650,000 distinct CDR3 sequences, with about 45% found just once. Lactation, pregnancy, other autoimmune disease or uncontrolled infection excluded patients. This clonotype has ten or more counts. What it binds is not known. Study-wide results and limits: Most expanded thyroid clonotypes above 0.001 also appeared in blood.

This sequence was found in an adult man with Graves' disease, either hyperthyroidism or ophthalmopathy (not recorded which). Sequencing was performed on peripheral blood or thyroid tissue (not recorded which).

The CDR3 DNA reads as TGTGCCAGCAGTACTAGACAGGGCAGTGGCTACACCTTC. Translation gives CASSTRQGSGYTF. The gene calls are TRBV2 and TRBJ1-2; 7 bases match TRBD1. Germline V CDR1 and CDR2: SNHLY, FYNNEI. Losses at the gene ends were 5 bases for V and 7 bases for J; bases not matched to a gene: 7. The CDR3 runs to 13 residues.